The source of this T cell receptor (beta chain) is a study of cytomegalovirus exposure and HLA in healthy donors. Regarding the study as a whole: Through in vitro validation, three CMV-associated chains were shown to be specific for CMV antigens. A later analysis reportedly found that, within productive TCRs, an Asian-associated ancestry cluster had fewer N-insertions than the mean observed across the roughly 690 donors. The study flagged some 170 TCR beta chains as cytomegalovirus-associated.

Per germline, CDR1 LNHNV and CDR2 YYDKDF (reference sequence). V lost 3 bases, J lost 3 bases, and 6 bases lay in between. This CDR3 comprises 13 residues. A note on this clone: The antigen remains unidentified.

The PCR employed 60 Vbeta primers together with 13 Jbeta primers. Here immunoSEQ multiplex PCR was the method, and the copy in TCRdb shows in-frame clones only, minus some. The data show 64,000 or so clones, around 70% seen once. The TCR was taken from a middle-aged man in good health and CMV-seropositive. The rearrangement links TRBV15 to TRBJ2-1, with D unresolved. Sequencing used PBMCs. CDR3 in DNA: TGTGCCACCAGCAGTAGTCTCTACAATGAGCAGTTCTTC. The encoded protein is CATSSSLYNEQFF.